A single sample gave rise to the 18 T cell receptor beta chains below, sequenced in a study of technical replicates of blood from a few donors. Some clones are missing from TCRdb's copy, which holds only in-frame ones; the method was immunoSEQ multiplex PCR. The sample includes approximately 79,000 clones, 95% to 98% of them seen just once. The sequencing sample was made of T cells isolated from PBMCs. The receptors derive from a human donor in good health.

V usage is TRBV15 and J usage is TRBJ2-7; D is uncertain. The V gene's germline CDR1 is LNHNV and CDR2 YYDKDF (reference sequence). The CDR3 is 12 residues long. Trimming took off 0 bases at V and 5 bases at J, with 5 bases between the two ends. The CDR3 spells CATSRDEDEQYF. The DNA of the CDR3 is TGTGCCACCAGCAGAGATGAGGACGAGCAGTACTTC.

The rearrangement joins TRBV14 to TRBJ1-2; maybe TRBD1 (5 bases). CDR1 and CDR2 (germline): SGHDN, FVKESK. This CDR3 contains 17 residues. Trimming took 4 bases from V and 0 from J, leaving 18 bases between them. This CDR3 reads CASSRNRIPTANYGYTF. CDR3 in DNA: TGTGCCAGCAGCCGAAACCGAATTCCGACAGCTAACTATGGCTACACCTTC.

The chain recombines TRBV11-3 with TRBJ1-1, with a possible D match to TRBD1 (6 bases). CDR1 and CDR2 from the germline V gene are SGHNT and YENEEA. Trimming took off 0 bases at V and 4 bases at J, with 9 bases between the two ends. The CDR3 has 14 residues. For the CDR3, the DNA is TGTGCCAGCAGCTTAGAACAGGGATCCACTGAAGCTTTCTTT. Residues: CASSLEQGSTEAFF.

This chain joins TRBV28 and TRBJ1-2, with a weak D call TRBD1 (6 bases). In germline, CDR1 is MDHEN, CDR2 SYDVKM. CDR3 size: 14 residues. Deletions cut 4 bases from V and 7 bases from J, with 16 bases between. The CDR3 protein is CASSSGGAASGYTF. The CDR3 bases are TGTGCCAGCAGTTCGGGGGGGGCGGCTAGTGGCTACACCTTC.

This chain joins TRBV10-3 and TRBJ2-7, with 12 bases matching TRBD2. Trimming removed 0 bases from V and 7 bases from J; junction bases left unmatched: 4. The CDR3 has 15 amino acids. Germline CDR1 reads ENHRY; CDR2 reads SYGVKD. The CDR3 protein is CAISESELAGGEQYF. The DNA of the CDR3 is TGTGCCATCAGTGAGTCAGAACTAGCGGGAGGTGAGCAGTACTTC.

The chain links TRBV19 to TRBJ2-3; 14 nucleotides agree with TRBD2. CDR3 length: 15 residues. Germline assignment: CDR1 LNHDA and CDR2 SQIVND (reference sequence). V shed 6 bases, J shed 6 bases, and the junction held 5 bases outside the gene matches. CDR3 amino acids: CASRSGLAGADTQYF. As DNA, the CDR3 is TGTGCCAGTAGATCGGGACTAGCGGGAGCCGATACGCAGTATTTT.

CDR3 protein: CASSLAVASGIFRSYEQYF. Here the CDR3 DNA reads TGTGCCAGCAGCTTAGCCGTGGCTAGCGGGATTTTCCGATCCTACGAGCAGTACTTC. The chain joins TRBV7-8 to TRBJ2-7, with 9 bases matching TRBD2. The CDR3 is 19 amino acids. From germline, CDR1 is SGHVS and CDR2 FQNEAQ. Trimming cost V 0 bases and J 1 base; bases outside gene matches: 13. Together with reference TRBV7-8 and TRBJ2-7, the CDR3 gives the full variable domain: GAGVSQSPRYKVAKRGQDVALRCDPISGHVSLFWYQQALGQGPEFLTYFQNEAQLDKSGLPSDRFFAERPEGSVSTLKIQRTQQEDSAVYLCASSLAVASGIFRSYEQYFGPGTRLTVT.

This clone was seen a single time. The CDR3 sequence is CASTGGSSSAKNIQYF. The CDR3 DNA reads TGTGCCAGTACTGGGGGCTCTTCTTCGGCCAAAAACATTCAGTACTTC. The chain couples TRBV19 to TRBJ2-4; D might be TRBD1 (6 bases). V lost 7 bases, J lost 1 base, and 17 bases lay in between. CDR3 length: 16 amino acids. Looked up from germline, CDR1 is LNHDA and CDR2 is SQIVND (reference sequence).

The CDR3: CAWSRPPRAYNEQFF. The CDR3 coding sequence is TGTGCCTGGAGTCGCCCCCCCCGGGCCTACAATGAGCAGTTCTTC. The chain couples TRBV30 to TRBJ2-1; no reliable D call. The length of the CDR3 is 15 residues. Trimming took off 2 bases at V and 2 bases at J, with 13 bases between the two ends. Germline V gene data show CDR1 as GTSNPN and CDR2 as SVGIG (reference sequence).

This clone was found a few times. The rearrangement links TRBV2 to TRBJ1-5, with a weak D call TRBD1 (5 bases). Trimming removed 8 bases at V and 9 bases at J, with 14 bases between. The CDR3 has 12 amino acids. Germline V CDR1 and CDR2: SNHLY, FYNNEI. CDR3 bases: TGTGCCAGCGGACAAGCCGTATCGCCCCAGCATTTT. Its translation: CASGQAVSPQHF. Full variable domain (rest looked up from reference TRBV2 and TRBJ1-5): EPEVTQTPSHQVTQMGQEVILRCVPISNHLYFYWYRQILGQKVEFLVSFYNNEISEKSEIFDDQFSVERPDGSNFTLKIRSTKLEDSAMYFCASGQAVSPQHFGDGTRLSIL.

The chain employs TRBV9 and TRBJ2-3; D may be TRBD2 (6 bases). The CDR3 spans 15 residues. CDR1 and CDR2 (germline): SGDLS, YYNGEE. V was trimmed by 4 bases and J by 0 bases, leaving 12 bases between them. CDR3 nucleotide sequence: TGTGCCAGCAGCAATTATGGGACTAGCACAGATACGCAGTATTTT. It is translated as CASSNYGTSTDTQYF.

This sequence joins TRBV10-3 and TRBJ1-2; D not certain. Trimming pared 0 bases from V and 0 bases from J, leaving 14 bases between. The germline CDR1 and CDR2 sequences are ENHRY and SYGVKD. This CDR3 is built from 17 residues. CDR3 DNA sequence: TGTGCCATCAGTGAGTCGTATACACAACCTCCTAACTATGGCTACACCTTC. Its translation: CAISESYTQPPNYGYTF.

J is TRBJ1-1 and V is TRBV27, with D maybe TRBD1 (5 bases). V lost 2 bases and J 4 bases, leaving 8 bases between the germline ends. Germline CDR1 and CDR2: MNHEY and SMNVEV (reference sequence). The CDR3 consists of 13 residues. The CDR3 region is CASSLAGRTEAFF. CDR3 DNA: TGTGCCAGCAGTTTAGCAGGGCGCACTGAAGCTTTCTTT.

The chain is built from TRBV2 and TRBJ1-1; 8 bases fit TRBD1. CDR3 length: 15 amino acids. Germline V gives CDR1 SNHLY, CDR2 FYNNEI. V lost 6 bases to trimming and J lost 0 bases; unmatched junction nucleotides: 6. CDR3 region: CASRRTGLLNTEAFF. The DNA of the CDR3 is TGTGCCAGCAGGAGGACAGGGCTATTGAACACTGAAGCTTTCTTT. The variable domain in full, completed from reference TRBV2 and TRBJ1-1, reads EPEVTQTPSHQVTQMGQEVILRCVPISNHLYFYWYRQILGQKVEFLVSFYNNEISEKSEIFDDQFSVERPDGSNFTLKIRSTKLEDSAMYFCASRRTGLLNTEAFFGQGTRLTVV.

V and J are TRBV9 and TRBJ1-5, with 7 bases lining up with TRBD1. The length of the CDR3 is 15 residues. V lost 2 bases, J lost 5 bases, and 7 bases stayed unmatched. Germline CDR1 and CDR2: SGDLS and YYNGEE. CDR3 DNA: TGTGCCAGCAGCGTTGGTTCGACAGGGTATCAGCCCCAGCATTTT. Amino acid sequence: CASSVGSTGYQPQHF.

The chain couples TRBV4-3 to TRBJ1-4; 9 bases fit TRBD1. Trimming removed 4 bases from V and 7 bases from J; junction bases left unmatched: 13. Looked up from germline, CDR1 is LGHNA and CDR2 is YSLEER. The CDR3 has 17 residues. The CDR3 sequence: CASSPQGQGYLSEKLFF. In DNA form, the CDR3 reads TGCGCCAGCAGCCCCCAGGGACAGGGCTACCTCTCTGAAAAACTGTTTTTT.

The CDR3 DNA sequence: TGTGCCAGCAGCAAAGAGCGGAGCTCCTACGAGCAGTACTTC. Translated, it gives CASSKERSSYEQYF. The chain links TRBV7-2 to TRBJ2-7; weak D call: TRBD2 (5 bases). Germline V CDR1 and CDR2: SGHTA, FQGNSA. This CDR3 is built from 14 residues. V was shortened by 5 bases and J by 0 bases, with 11 bases between the two germline ends. The full variable domain, completed using reference TRBV7-2 and TRBJ2-7, is GAGVSQSPSNKVTEKGKDVELRCDPISGHTALYWYRQSLGQGLEFLIYFQGNSAPDKSGLPSDRFSAERTGGSVSTLTIQRTQQEDSAVYLCASSKERSSYEQYFGPGTRLTVT.

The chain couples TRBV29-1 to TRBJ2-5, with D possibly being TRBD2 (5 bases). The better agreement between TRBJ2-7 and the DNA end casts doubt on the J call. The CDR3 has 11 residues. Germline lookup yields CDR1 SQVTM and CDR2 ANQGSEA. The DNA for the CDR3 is TGCAGCGTTGCAAGAGGGTTCGAGCAGTACTTC. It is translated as CSVARGFEQYF.